A few counts support the clone carrying this TCR beta chain. The sample is drawn from a study of blood T cell repertoires in COVID-19. Clones were sequenced by immunoSEQ multiplex PCR, and TCRdb holds only the in-frame ones, with some missing. The table records 150,000 to 200,000 clones, over 70% of them present only once. The source is a woman aged 80 or over with active or convalescent COVID-19. Sequenced sample: peripheral blood.

This CDR3 is CASSFPQGEAFF. The CDR3 coding sequence is TGTGCCAGCAGCTTCCCTCAGGGTGAAGCTTTCTTT. The chain links TRBV7-3 to TRBJ1-1; D possibly corresponds to TRBD1 (5 bases). Germline CDR1 reads SGHTA; CDR2 reads FQGTGA. Trimming left V 3 bases short and J 7 bases short, with 9 bases between. This CDR3 has 12 residues.